The 7 T cell receptor beta chains given below trace back to one sample, sequenced in a study of T cells in Graves' hyperthyroidism and ophthalmopathy. Amplification of TCR beta CDR3 regions was performed using RNA transcripts as template. With the HTBI primer set, the TCR CDR3 went through a first round of RT-PCR. MiXCR, run by TCRdb on the multiplex PCR reads, gives a single entry per CDR3 protein. The sample shows about 210,000 distinct CDR3 sequences, about a sixth of them seen only once. Sequences were obtained from blood. The receptors come from a man aged 45-60 years with Graves' hyperthyroidism.

This clonotype was detected ten times or more. CDR3 coding DNA: TGCAGTGCCGCCGGCACAGATACGCAGTATTTT. Its protein product is CSAAGTDTQYF. The V gene is TRBV20-1, the J gene TRBJ2-3; no clear D gene. V dropped 6 bases and J dropped 1 base, with 5 bases sitting between them. Per the germline V gene, CDR1 is DFQATT and CDR2 is SNEGSKA (reference sequence). CDR3 length: 11 amino acids.

This clonotype was found many times. The genes are TRBV2 and TRBJ2-3; TRBD1 is a possible D gene (7 bases). Trimming left V 1 base short and J 1 base short, with 12 bases between. Germline loops: CDR1 SNHLY, CDR2 FYNNEI. The CDR3 is 16 residues long. The CDR3 protein is CASSEDRGGRTDTQYF. CDR3 nucleotide sequence: TGTGCCAGCAGTGAAGACAGGGGAGGCCGCACAGATACGCAGTATTTT.

This clonotype was observed at least ten times. The chain recombines TRBV7-2 with TRBJ2-7; TRBD2 is a possible D gene (7 bases). Germline V CDR1 and CDR2: SGHTA, FQGNSA. The germline V and J ends were trimmed by 6 bases and 0 bases, with 15 bases remaining between them. The CDR3 loop spans 15 amino acids. CDR3 nucleotide sequence: TGTGCCAGCAGTTTACAGGGAGGGAGCTCCTACGAGCAGTACTTC. Amino acid sequence: CASSLQGGSSYEQYF.

The chain links TRBV20-1 to TRBJ1-1; 7 nucleotides align to TRBD1. V lost 6 bases, J lost 3 bases, and 7 bases stayed unmatched. In germline, CDR1 is DFQATT, CDR2 SNEGSKA (reference sequence). This CDR3 has 13 residues. CDR3 residues: CSARGRGYTEAFF. The CDR3 nucleotides read TGCAGTGCCAGGGGGAGGGGCTACACTGAAGCTTTCTTT.

This clonotype was detected many times. The genes are TRBV12-3 or TRBV12-4 and TRBJ2-1; perhaps TRBD1 as D (5 bases). This CDR3 is 14 amino acids long. The V end lost 11 bases, the J end lost 6 bases, and 20 bases lay between the germline ends. CDR3 in DNA: TGTGCCTCGACGCAGGGAAATGTAGGCAATGAGCAGTTCTTC. The encoded protein is CASTQGNVGNEQFF.

This clonotype has at least ten counts. V gene TRBV7-3 combines with J gene TRBJ2-3, with TRBD2 matching 11 bases. This CDR3 region has 17 residues. Germline V gene data show CDR1 as SGHTA and CDR2 as FQGTGA. The trim removed 5 bases at V and 4 bases at J, leaving 11 bases unmatched. The CDR3 DNA sequence: TGTGCCAGCAGCCCCGGGACTAGCGGAGAGGGGGCAGATACGCAGTATTTT. As protein: CASSPGTSGEGADTQYF.

The CDR3 reads CSALRPGTEKLFF. The CDR3 bases are TGCAGTGCGTTAAGGCCGGGAACGGAAAAACTGTTTTTT. The rearrangement links TRBV20-1 to TRBJ1-4; D gene uncertain. V dropped 6 bases and J dropped 8 bases, with 16 bases sitting between them. This CDR3 comprises 13 residues. Germline V gives CDR1 DFQATT, CDR2 SNEGSKA (reference sequence).